This TCR beta chain was retrieved from a study of HIV-infected patients and healthy controls. General observations from the study: HIV+ repertoires were severely depleted of MAIT alpha-chain CDR3s, unlike healthy controls. Significant mean usage differences between HIV-infected patients and controls involved eight alpha and eight beta V genes.

This CDR3 comprises 12 residues. Trimming left V 1 base short and J 6 bases short, with 4 bases between. CDR1 and CDR2 (germline): ENHRY, SYGVKD. This clonotype was observed at least ten times. The antigen remains undetermined. Antiretroviral therapy had run roughly three months, about 14 weeks, before follow-up blood collection. The repertoire came from unfractionated whole blood and reflected all unsorted peripheral T cells. About 550 ng RNA was reverse transcribed with alpha and beta constant-region primers. Using multiplexing indices, alpha and beta chain libraries were generated apart by chain-specific third strand synthesis. From the 5' RACE reads, TCRdb called clonotypes with MiXCR, one entry per CDR3 protein. Of about 7,900 distinct CDR3 sequences in the sample, around 8% were seen once.

The clonotype originates from an adult with HIV infection. Sequenced here: blood, sampled during antiretroviral therapy. This rearrangement joins TRBV10-3 to TRBJ1-5; D is unclear. CDR3 loop: CAISEWGQPQHF. The CDR3 DNA sequence: TGTGCCATCAGTGAGTGGGGTCAGCCCCAGCATTTT.